The rows below give T cell receptor beta chains drawn from one sample of a study of T-cell memory formation after mild COVID-19. In TCRdb, the 5' RACE reads were re-called with MiXCR into one record per CDR3 protein. Of fewer than 140,000 distinct CDR3 sequences detected, about 18% appear once; the ten largest clones hold 25% to 35%. Material: PBMCs or a T cell subset sorted from them (not recorded which). All receptors come from an adult woman who had mild COVID-19 (a few samples of this study predate the infection). Cell type and time point are not known. The conserved cysteine and the conserved F or W are not part of the CDR3 here.

V gene: TRBV2; CDR3 length: 11; CDR3 protein: ASSIVVAYEQY
V gene: TRBV9; CDR3 length: 9; CDR3 protein: ASSVANEQF
V gene: TRBV19; CDR3 length: 11; CDR3 protein: ASRWGGNTEAF
V gene: TRBV20-1; CDR3 length: 12; CDR3 protein: SANPAGSTDTQY
V gene: TRBV29-1; CDR3 length: 12; CDR3 protein: SVVVRTGSYEQY
V gene: TRBV20-1; CDR3 length: 13; CDR3 protein: SASLGLGVYNEQF
V gene: TRBV20-1; CDR3 length: 15; CDR3 protein: SAAGTSGGAESYEQY
V gene: TRBV6-6; CDR3 length: 13; CDR3 protein: ATIRGGLSYNEQF
V gene: TRBV29-1; CDR3 length: 11; CDR3 protein: SVATGMNTEAF
V gene: TRBV7-6; CDR3 length: 14; CDR3 protein: ASSLAARGAGEKLF
V gene: TRBV4-1; CDR3 length: 13; CDR3 protein: ASSQSQGNYNEQF
V gene: TRBV20-1; CDR3 length: 11; CDR3 protein: SARGLVNTEAF
V gene: TRBV4-2; CDR3 length: 12; CDR3 protein: ASSHGQGNYGYT
V gene: TRBV5-1; CDR3 length: 14; CDR3 protein: ASSTSDRSSYNEQF
V gene: TRBV28; CDR3 length: 14; CDR3 protein: ASSFIAGGPSDEQF
V gene: TRBV20-1; CDR3 length: 12; CDR3 protein: SARGSSGMGEQY
V gene: TRBV7-2; CDR3 length: 14; CDR3 protein: ASSLEIGTMFSEQY
V gene: TRBV7-9; CDR3 length: 13; CDR3 protein: ASSTLPGTGGEQY
V gene: TRBV7-6; CDR3 length: 14; CDR3 protein: ASSQARTGGDNEQF
V gene: TRBV7-8; CDR3 length: 10; CDR3 protein: ASSSTGNTIY
V gene: TRBV7-9; CDR3 length: 13; CDR3 protein: ASSSGPDREGEQY
V gene: TRBV2; CDR3 length: 12; CDR3 protein: ASSALSGWAEAF
V gene: TRBV7-3; CDR3 length: 11; CDR3 protein: ASSLAGKETQY
V gene: TRBV5-4; CDR3 length: 13; CDR3 protein: ASSLEGGINTEAF
V gene: TRBV7-8; CDR3 length: 12; CDR3 protein: ASSWGSGQETQY
V gene: TRBV29-1; CDR3 length: 12; CDR3 protein: SVGGTGGFYEQY
V gene: TRBV5-4; CDR3 length: 11; CDR3 protein: ASSLDRGGGYT
V gene: TRBV7-8; CDR3 length: 13; CDR3 protein: ASSPDRGLSYEQY
V gene: TRBV19; CDR3 length: 13; CDR3 protein: ASTIFGGSTGELF
V gene: TRBV5-1; CDR3 length: 12; CDR3 protein: ASSLQGARTEAF
V gene: TRBV6-5; CDR3 length: 13; CDR3 protein: ASSTSAGGPYEQY
V gene: TRBV12-3/TRBV12-4; CDR3 length: 14; CDR3 protein: ASSLESSGYTGELF
V gene: TRBV7-9; CDR3 length: 9; CDR3 protein: ASSGGNEQF
V gene: TRBV2; CDR3 length: 11; CDR3 protein: ASSVAISETQY
V gene: TRBV6-5; CDR3 length: 14; CDR3 protein: ASSYSVPIDQETQY
V gene: TRBV4-2; CDR3 length: 14; CDR3 protein: ASSQTFGINSYEQY
V gene: TRBV12-3/TRBV12-4; CDR3 length: 12; CDR3 protein: ASTPSGGNTEAF
V gene: TRBV25-1; CDR3 length: 11; CDR3 protein: ASSPRDNYEQY
V gene: TRBV11-2; CDR3 length: 14; CDR3 protein: ASSSLSGRPNEKLF
V gene: TRBV4-2; CDR3 length: 14; CDR3 protein: ASSHVPGTLVHEQF
V gene: TRBV11-3; CDR3 length: 10; CDR3 protein: ASSLDRRGQY
V gene: TRBV5-6; CDR3 length: 10; CDR3 protein: ASSLQGYGYT
V gene: TRBV7-2; CDR3 length: 13; CDR3 protein: ASRTDPSSYNEQF
V gene: TRBV12-3/TRBV12-4; CDR3 length: 13; CDR3 protein: ASSLTGGRGTEAF
V gene: TRBV25-1; CDR3 length: 12; CDR3 protein: SSSVTTMNTEAF
V gene: TRBV6-1; CDR3 length: 8; CDR3 protein: ASSDYEQY
V gene: TRBV12-3/TRBV12-4; CDR3 length: 13; CDR3 protein: ASSTTETYLGEQY
V gene: TRBV6-5; CDR3 length: 14; CDR3 protein: ASSRPGQGATGELF
V gene: TRBV2; CDR3 length: 12; CDR3 protein: ASSEDPYTGELF